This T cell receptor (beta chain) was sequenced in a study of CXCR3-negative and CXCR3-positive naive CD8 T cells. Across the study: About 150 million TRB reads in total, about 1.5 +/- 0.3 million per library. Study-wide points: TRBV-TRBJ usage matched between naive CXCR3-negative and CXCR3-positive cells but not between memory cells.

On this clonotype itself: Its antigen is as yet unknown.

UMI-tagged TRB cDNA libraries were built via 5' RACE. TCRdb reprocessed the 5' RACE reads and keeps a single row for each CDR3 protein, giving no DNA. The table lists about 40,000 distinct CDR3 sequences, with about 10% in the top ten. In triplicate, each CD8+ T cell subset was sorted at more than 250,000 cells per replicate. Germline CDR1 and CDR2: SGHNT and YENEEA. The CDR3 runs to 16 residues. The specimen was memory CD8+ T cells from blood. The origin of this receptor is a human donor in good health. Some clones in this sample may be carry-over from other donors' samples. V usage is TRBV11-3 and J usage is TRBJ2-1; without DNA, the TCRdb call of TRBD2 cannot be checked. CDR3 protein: CASSLRTSGAYNEQFF. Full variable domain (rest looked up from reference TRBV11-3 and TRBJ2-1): EAGVVQSPRYKIIEKKQPVAFWCNPISGHNTLYWYLQNLGQGPELLIRYENEEAVDDSQLPKDRFSAERLKGVDSTLKIQPAELGDSAVYLCASSLRTSGAYNEQFFGPGTRLTVL.